Each of the 21 T cell receptor beta chains below was sequenced from the same sample in a study of CD8+CD57+ T cells in acquired aplastic anemia. Genomic DNA provided the template from which TCR beta VDJ and CDR3 profiles were obtained. TCRdb processed the reads anew with MiXCR; each CDR3 protein has one entry. This table has 310,000 or so distinct CDR3 sequences, 45% to 65% appearing once. Sequencing was done on patients that had shown CD8+CD57+ cell expansion by flow cytometry. The sample taken for sequencing was sorted CD4+, CD8+, or CD8+CD57+ T cells (not recorded which) from PBMCs. All receptors come from a human donor with aplastic anemia.

There are many counts of this clonotype. As DNA, the CDR3 is TGTGCCAGCACCCAGGTGGGAGGGCAAGATACGCAGTATTTT. This translates into CASTQVGGQDTQYF. The chain is built from TRBV12-3 or TRBV12-4 and TRBJ2-3, with 7 bases fitting TRBD2. The CDR3 has 14 amino acids. The V gene end was trimmed by 7 bases and the J gene end by 5 bases; junction bases not matched to a gene: 9.

This clonotype showed up just a few times. V and J are TRBV7-8 and TRBJ2-7; 11 positions agree with TRBD2. Trimming removed 5 bases from V and 3 bases from J; junction bases left unmatched: 6. Germline CDR1 SGHVS, CDR2 FQNEAQ. The CDR3 extends over 15 amino acids. The CDR3 nucleotides read TGTGCCAGCAGCGTGACTAGCGGGGCTAACTACGAGCAGTACTTC. Its protein product is CASSVTSGANYEQYF. Together with reference TRBV7-8 and TRBJ2-7, the CDR3 gives the full variable domain: GAGVSQSPRYKVAKRGQDVALRCDPISGHVSLFWYQQALGQGPEFLTYFQNEAQLDKSGLPSDRFFAERPEGSVSTLKIQRTQQEDSAVYLCASSVTSGANYEQYFGPGTRLTVT.

The genes are TRBV7-6 and TRBJ2-7; D possibly corresponds to TRBD2 (5 bases). Germline CDR1 reads SGHVS; CDR2 reads FNYEAQ. The ends were cut back, 3 bases at V and 10 bases at J, with 16 bases in the middle. The CDR3 consists of 13 residues. In DNA form, the CDR3 reads TGTGCCAGCAGCTTCGACGAGGGCGCTTACCAGTACTTC. Encoded protein: CASSFDEGAYQYF.

This chain uses TRBV20-1 with TRBJ2-5, with D uncertain. Between the trimmed V and J ends, which lost 2 bases and 1 base, there was a span of 8 bases. This CDR3 region has 13 residues. The germline V gene encodes CDR1 DFQATT and CDR2 SNEGSKA (reference sequence). The CDR3 nucleotides read TGCAGTGCTAGACCCAGTCTCCAAGAGACCCAGTACTTC. This encodes CSARPSLQETQYF.

About this clonotype: Here the CDR3 omits its conserved ending phenylalanine or tryptophan, so a read error is the likely source. V is TRBV5-1 and J is TRBJ2-2; perhaps TRBD2 as D (5 bases). V shed 2 bases and J shed 4 bases, with 12 bases lying between them. There are 15 residues in the CDR3. CDR1 SGHRS and CDR2 YFSETQ come from the germline V gene. The CDR3 is CASSLRPGGTGELFV. CDR3 in DNA: TGCGCCAGCAGCTTACGCCCAGGAGGCACCGGGGAGCTGTTTGTA.

As to this clonotype: Just one base apart from a much larger clone, this may be a read error. The chain joins TRBV6-5 to TRBJ1-3; D unresolved. Germline V gene sequence: CDR1 MNHEY, CDR2 SVGAGI. This CDR3 has 14 residues. The CDR3 protein is CASSFKLAGNTICF. The DNA for the CDR3 is TGTGCCAGCAGCTTTAAATTGGCTGGAAACACCATATGTTTT.

The genes are TRBV7-9 and TRBJ2-7, with a possible D match to TRBD1 (6 bases). The CDR3 spans 16 residues. Germline loops: CDR1 SEHNR, CDR2 FQNEAQ (reference sequence). V lost 1 base to trimming and J lost 0 bases, with 13 bases between them. The CDR3 loop is CASSLGYGQHSYEQYF. The CDR3 DNA follows: TGTGCCAGCAGCTTAGGTTATGGACAGCACTCCTACGAGCAGTACTTC.

This clonotype was counted many times. The rearrangement uses TRBV5-1 and TRBJ2-2; D is unresolved. Trimming took off 4 bases at V and 1 base at J, with 14 bases between the two ends. This CDR3 is 16 amino acids long. Germline assignment: CDR1 SGHRS and CDR2 YFSETQ. The CDR3 loop reads CASSLRGYQNTGELFF. In DNA, the CDR3 is TGCGCCAGCAGCCTGCGTGGGTATCAGAACACCGGGGAGCTGTTTTTT.

The CDR3: CATNTPTAREQFF. The CDR3 DNA reads as TGTGCCACCAATACCCCGACAGCCCGTGAGCAGTTCTTC. The chain couples TRBV24-1 to TRBJ2-1; the D gene is possibly TRBD1 (5 bases). CDR1 and CDR2 (germline): KGHDR, SFDVKD. V dropped 8 bases and J dropped 9 bases, with 16 bases sitting between them. The CDR3 is 13 residues long.

CDR3 protein: CASTYPTGLAVSYEQYF. CDR3 bases: TGTGCCAGCACCTACCCCACGGGACTAGCGGTCTCCTACGAGCAGTACTTC. The chain uses TRBV2 and TRBJ2-7; 11 bases line up with TRBD2. This CDR3 comprises 17 residues. Unmatched junction bases numbered 11, after V lost 7 bases and J lost 0 bases. Germline assignment: CDR1 SNHLY and CDR2 FYNNEI.

This clonotype was seen ten or more times. The gene calls are TRBV4-2 and TRBJ2-7, with 9 bases fitting TRBD2. The germline CDR1 and CDR2 sequences are LGHNA and YNFKEQ. CDR3 size: 16 residues. Trimming took 1 base from V and 0 from J; bases not matched to a gene: 4. CDR3 in amino acids: CASSQAGTSISYEQYF. CDR3 DNA: TGTGCCAGCAGCCAAGCCGGGACTAGCATCTCCTACGAGCAGTACTTC.

A remark on this clonotype: No conserved phenylalanine or tryptophan is present at the end of the CDR3, so a read error is the likely explanation. It is unclear where the CDR3 begins or ends on the DNA, so no DNA is shown, and the CDR3 is as TCRdb lists it. The chain carries TRBV9 and TRBJ2-2; TRBD1 is taken as the D call from the table, unchecked against the DNA. 9 amino acids form the CDR3, both terminal residues included. Germline CDR1 reads SGDLS; CDR2 reads YYNGEE. The CDR3 loop is CASSVEQGL.

The chain carries TRBV20-1 and TRBJ1-2, with D tentatively TRBD1 (6 bases). V was clipped by 5 bases and J by 1 base, with 11 bases between them. CDR3 length: 13 residues. From germline, CDR1 is DFQATT and CDR2 SNEGSKA (reference sequence). The CDR3 sequence is CSAGQQNNYGYTF. CDR3 in DNA: TGCAGTGCTGGACAGCAGAATAACTATGGCTACACCTTC.

As to this clonotype: A junction boundary mismatches the germline segment, possibly from a read error. CDR3 in amino acids: CASSLLAGAYEQYF. The DNA for the CDR3 is TGTGCCAGCAGCTTGCTAGCGGGAGCGTACGAGCAGTACTTC. V usage is TRBV5-1 and J usage is TRBJ2-7, with TRBD2 matching 10 bases. The CDR3 covers 14 residues. From germline, CDR1 is SGHRS and CDR2 YFSETQ. Full variable domain (outside the CDR3, taken from reference TRBV5-1 and TRBJ2-7): KAGVTQTPRYLIKTRGQQVTLSCSPISGHRSVSWYQQTPGQGLQFLFEYFSETQRNKGNFPGRFSGRQFSNSRSEMNVSTLELGDSALYLCASSLLAGAYEQYFGPGTRLTVT.

On this clonotype itself: The junction departs from germline at one end; a sequencing error may be responsible. The CDR3 DNA follows: TGTGCTAGCAGCTTAGAGAGCGGGGGTGAGCAGTTCTTC. Translated, it gives CASSLESGGEQFF. V is TRBV7-7 and J is TRBJ2-1; 8 positions agree with TRBD2. The CDR3 is made up of 13 amino acids. Germline-derived CDR1 and CDR2 are SSHAT and FNYEAQ (reference sequence). Combining the CDR3 with reference TRBV7-7 and TRBJ2-1 gives the whole variable domain GAGVSQSPRYKVTKRGQDVTLRCDPISSHATLYWYQQALGQGPEFLTYFNYEAQPDKSGLPSDRFSAERPEGSISTLTIQRTEQRDSAMYRCASSLESGGEQFFGPGTRLTVL.

Many counts were recorded for this clonotype. The chain recombines TRBV6-4 with TRBJ2-7, with TRBD2 matching 8 bases. Germline V CDR1 and CDR2: MRHNA, SNTAGT. Trimming cost V 0 bases and J 5 bases; bases outside gene matches: 15. The length of the CDR3 is 18 residues. The CDR3 nucleotides read TGTGCCAGCAGTGACTCTAGCGGGGTAGGTCTTTCTGTCGACGAGCAGTACTTC. It is translated as CASSDSSGVGLSVDEQYF.

This rearrangement joins TRBV20-1 to TRBJ2-7; possible D gene TRBD2, 6 bases. The J call may be mistaken, given a closer DNA end match to TRBJ2-1. The CDR3 covers 16 residues. The germline V gene has CDR1 DFQATT and CDR2 SNEGSKA (reference sequence). CDR3 loop: CSARESGPATYNEQFF. In nucleotides, the CDR3 is TGCAGTGCTAGAGAGAGCGGGCCTGCTACCTACAATGAGCAGTTCTTC.

J is TRBJ2-5 and V is TRBV2, with 10 bases matching TRBD2. The germline V gene encodes CDR1 SNHLY and CDR2 FYNNEI. V shed 2 bases and J 4 bases; nucleotides not matched to a gene: 13. This CDR3 spans 18 amino acids. CDR3 loop: CASSEPWTSGEVGETQYF. For the CDR3, the DNA is TGTGCCAGCAGTGAACCTTGGACTAGCGGAGAGGTGGGAGAGACCCAGTACTTC.

In its sample, this clonotype was seen many times. The chain carries TRBV25-1 and TRBJ1-2; 9 nucleotides match TRBD1. Germline V gene lookup returns CDR1 MGHDK and CDR2 SYGVNS. This CDR3 has 12 residues. The ends lost 10 bases at V and 8 bases at J; junction bases unmatched: 8. CDR3 in amino acids: CAKPTGGYGYTF. The CDR3 bases are TGTGCCAAACCGACAGGGGGTTACGGCTACACCTTC.

The V and J genes are TRBV12-3 or TRBV12-4 and TRBJ2-7, with 10 bases fitting TRBD1. The trim removed 6 bases at V and 3 bases at J, leaving 5 bases unmatched. This CDR3 contains 14 residues. CDR3 DNA sequence: TGTGCCAGCAGGGAGACAGGGGGCGGCTACGAGCAGTACTTC. This codes for CASRETGGGYEQYF.

The table lists this clonotype with a count of one. At one of its ends the junction is not consistent with the germline gene, which may arise from a read error. V gene TRBV18 combines with J gene TRBJ1-4, with D perhaps matching TRBD1 (6 bases). CDR3 length: 16 amino acids. In germline, CDR1 is KGHSH, CDR2 LQKENI. CDR3 loop: CASSPPNRATNEELFF. The CDR3 nucleotides are TGTGCCAGCTCACCACCGAACAGGGCAACTAATGAAGAACTGTTTTTT.